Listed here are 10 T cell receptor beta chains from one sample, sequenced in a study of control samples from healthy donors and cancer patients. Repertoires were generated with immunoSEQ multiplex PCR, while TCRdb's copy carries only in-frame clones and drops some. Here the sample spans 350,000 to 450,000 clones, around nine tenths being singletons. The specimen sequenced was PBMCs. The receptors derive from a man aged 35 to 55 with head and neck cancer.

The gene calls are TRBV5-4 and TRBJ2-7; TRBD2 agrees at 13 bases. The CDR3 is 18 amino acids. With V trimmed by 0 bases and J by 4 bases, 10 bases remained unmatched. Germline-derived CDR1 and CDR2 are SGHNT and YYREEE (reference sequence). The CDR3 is CASSLDRTSGSQYYEQYF. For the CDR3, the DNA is TGTGCCAGCAGCTTGGATCGGACTAGCGGGAGTCAGTATTACGAGCAGTACTTC.

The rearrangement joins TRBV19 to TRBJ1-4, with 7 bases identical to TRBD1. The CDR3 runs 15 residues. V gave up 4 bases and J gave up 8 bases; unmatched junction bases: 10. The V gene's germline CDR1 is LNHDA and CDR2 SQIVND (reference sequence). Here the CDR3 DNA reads TGTGCCAGTAGTACCTCGGGACAGATCCGGGAAAAACTGTTTTTT. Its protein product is CASSTSGQIREKLFF.

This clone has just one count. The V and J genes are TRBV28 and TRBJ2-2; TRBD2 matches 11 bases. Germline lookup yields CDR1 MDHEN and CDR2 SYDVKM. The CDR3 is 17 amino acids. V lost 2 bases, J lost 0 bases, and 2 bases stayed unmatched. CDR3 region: CASSLLAGGANTGELFF. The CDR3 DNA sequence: TGTGCCAGCAGTTTACTAGCGGGGGGAGCGAACACCGGGGAGCTGTTTTTT.

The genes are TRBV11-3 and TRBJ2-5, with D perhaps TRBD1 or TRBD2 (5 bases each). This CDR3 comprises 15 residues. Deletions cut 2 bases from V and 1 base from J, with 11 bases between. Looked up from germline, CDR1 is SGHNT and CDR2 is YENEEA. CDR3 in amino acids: CASSLNGAAQETQYF. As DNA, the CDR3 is TGTGCCAGCAGCTTAAACGGGGCAGCCCAAGAGACCCAGTACTTC.

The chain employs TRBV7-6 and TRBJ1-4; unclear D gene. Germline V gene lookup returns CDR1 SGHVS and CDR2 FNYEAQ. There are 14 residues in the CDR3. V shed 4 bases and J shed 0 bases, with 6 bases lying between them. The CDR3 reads CASSSRSTNEKLFF. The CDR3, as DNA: TGTGCCAGCAGCTCCAGGTCAACTAATGAAAAACTGTTTTTT.

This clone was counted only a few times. The CDR3 bases are TGTGCCAGCACGAAAAGCGGGGCCTTCACAGATACGCAGTATTTT. This encodes CASTKSGAFTDTQYF. This sequence joins TRBV7-3 and TRBJ2-3; 7 bases are shared with TRBD2. The V gene end was trimmed by 7 bases and the J gene end by 2 bases; junction bases not matched to a gene: 9. This CDR3 has 15 amino acids. Germline V CDR1 and CDR2: SGHTA, FQGTGA.

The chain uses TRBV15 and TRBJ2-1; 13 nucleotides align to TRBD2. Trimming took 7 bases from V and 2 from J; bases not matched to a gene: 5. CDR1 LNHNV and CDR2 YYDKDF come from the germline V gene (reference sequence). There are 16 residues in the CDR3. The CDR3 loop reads CATIKTSGGPYNEQFF. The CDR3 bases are TGTGCCACCATCAAGACTAGCGGGGGGCCCTACAATGAGCAGTTCTTC.

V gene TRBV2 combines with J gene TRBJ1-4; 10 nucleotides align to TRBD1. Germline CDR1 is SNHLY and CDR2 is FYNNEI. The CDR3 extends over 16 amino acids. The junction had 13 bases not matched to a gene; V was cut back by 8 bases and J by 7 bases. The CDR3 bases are TGTGCCAGCCGTCTGACCGACAGGGGGCCGGGTGAAAAACTGTTTTTT. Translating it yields CASRLTDRGPGEKLFF.

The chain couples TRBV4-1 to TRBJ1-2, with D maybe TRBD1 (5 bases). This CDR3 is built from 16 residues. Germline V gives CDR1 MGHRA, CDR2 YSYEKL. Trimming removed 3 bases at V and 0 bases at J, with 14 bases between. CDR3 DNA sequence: TGCGCCAGCAGCCAGGGGACCCTACAAGCTAACTATGGCTACACCTTC. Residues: CASSQGTLQANYGYTF.

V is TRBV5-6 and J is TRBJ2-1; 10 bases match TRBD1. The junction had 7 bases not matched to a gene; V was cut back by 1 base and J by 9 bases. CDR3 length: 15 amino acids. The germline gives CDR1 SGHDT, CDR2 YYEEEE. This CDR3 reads CASSLSRDRGSEQFF. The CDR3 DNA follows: TGTGCCAGCAGCTTGTCCCGGGACAGGGGAAGTGAGCAGTTCTTC.